The text below deals with one T cell receptor beta chain. Its target is not known. The data are from a study of T cells in localized non-small cell lung cancer. Study-wide results and caveats: Exceeding tumor, uninvolved adjacent lung had the highest T cell clonality.

The CDR3 is 14 residues long. The ends were cut back, 3 bases at V and 2 bases at J, with 9 bases in the middle. Germline V gene data show CDR1 as SGHNT and CDR2 as YYREEE (reference sequence). TCRdb keeps only in-frame clones here, not all; method: immunoSEQ multiplex PCR. Of some 31,000 clones in the sample, around 73% were seen once. This chain links TRBV5-4 with TRBJ2-1; D is undetermined. This clonotype was sampled from a male donor at least 60 years old with stage II squamous cell lung carcinoma. Source: peripheral blood, taken before any cancer treatment. CDR3: CASSSDPPYNEQFF. As DNA, the CDR3 is TGTGCCAGCAGCTCGGATCCTCCCTACAATGAGCAGTTCTTC.